Described below is a single T cell receptor (beta chain) sequence and its context. This specimen belongs to a study of blood T cell repertoires in COVID-19. Sequencing used immunoSEQ multiplex PCR; TCRdb keeps in-frame clones, though not all of them. The table shows hundreds of thousands of clones, with roughly 80% occurring only once. Germline V gene sequence: CDR1 SGHDT, CDR2 YYEEEE. V lost 0 bases and J lost 2; bases outside the gene matches: 4. CDR3 length: 15 residues. This TCR was recovered from a woman in her forties or fifties with acute or convalescent COVID-19. The sequenced sample was peripheral blood. The rearrangement uses TRBV5-6 and TRBJ2-7; TRBD1 aligns across 8 bases. CDR3 in amino acids: CASSLAGTGPYEQYF. The CDR3 coding sequence is TGTGCCAGCAGCTTGGCCGGGACAGGTCCCTACGAGCAGTACTTC.